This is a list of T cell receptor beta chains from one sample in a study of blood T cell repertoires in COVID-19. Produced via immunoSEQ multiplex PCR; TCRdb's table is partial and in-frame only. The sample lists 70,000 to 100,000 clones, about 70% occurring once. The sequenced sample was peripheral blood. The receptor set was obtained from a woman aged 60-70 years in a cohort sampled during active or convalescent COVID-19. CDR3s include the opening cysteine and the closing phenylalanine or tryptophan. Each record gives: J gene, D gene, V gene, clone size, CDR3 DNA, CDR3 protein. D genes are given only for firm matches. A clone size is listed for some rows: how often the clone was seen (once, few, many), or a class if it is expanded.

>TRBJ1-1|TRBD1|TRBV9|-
TGTGCCAGCAGCCCCCAGTTGGACAGGGCCACTGAAGCTTTCTTT
CASSPQLDRATEAFF
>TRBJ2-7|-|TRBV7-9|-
TGTGCCAGCAGCCCTAGCCAAGTAGGGAGATCAACCTACGAGCAGTACTTC
CASSPSQVGRSTYEQYF
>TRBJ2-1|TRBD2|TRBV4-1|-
TGCGCCAGCAGCCAAGATAACGGAGCGGGGTATAGTGAGCAGTTCTTC
CASSQDNGAGYSEQFF
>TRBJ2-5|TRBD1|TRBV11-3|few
TGTGCCAGCAGCTTAAACAGGGGAGAGACCCAGTACTTC
CASSLNRGETQYF
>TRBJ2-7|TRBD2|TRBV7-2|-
TGTGCCAGCAGCTTCGAGCGGGGGTACGAGCAGTACTTC
CASSFERGYEQYF
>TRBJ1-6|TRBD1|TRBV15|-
TGTGCCACCAGCAGAGTCAGGGGACAGATGAATAATTCACCCCTCCACTTT
CATSRVRGQMNNSPLHF
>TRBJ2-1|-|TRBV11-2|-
TGTGCCAGCAGCTTAGACAGGGCGATATCCTACAATGAGCAGTTCTTC
CASSLDRAISYNEQFF
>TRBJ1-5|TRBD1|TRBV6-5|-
TGTGCCAGCAGTCGAGGGACAGGGGTTCAGCCCCAGCATTTT
CASSRGTGVQPQHF
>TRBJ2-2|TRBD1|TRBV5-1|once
TGCGCCAGCAGCTTGGGGACAGGTAACACCGGGGAGCTGTTTTTT
CASSLGTGNTGELFF
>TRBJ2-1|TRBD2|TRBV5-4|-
TGTGCCAGCAGCTCCGGACTAGCGGGGTTGCATGAGCAGTTCTTC
CASSSGLAGLHEQFF
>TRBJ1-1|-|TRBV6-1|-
TGTGCCAGCAGTGAATACGAGACAGTGAACACTGAAGCTTTCTTT
CASSEYETVNTEAFF
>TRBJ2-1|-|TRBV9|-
TGTGCCAGCAGCGTAGGCTGGGGGGGGCGGGCAGCGAGCGGTGGTGAGCAGTTCTTC
CASSVGWGGRAASGGEQFF
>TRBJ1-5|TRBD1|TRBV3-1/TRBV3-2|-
TGTGCCAGCAGCCCAACAGGGGTTAATCAGCCCCAGCATTTT
CASSPTGVNQPQHF
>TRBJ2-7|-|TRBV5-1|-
TGCGCCAGCAGCCCCTTCGGCTACGAGCAGTACTTC
CASSPFGYEQYF
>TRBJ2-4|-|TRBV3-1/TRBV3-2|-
TGTGCCAGCAGCCACAGGGGAAACATTCAGTACTTC
CASSHRGNIQYF
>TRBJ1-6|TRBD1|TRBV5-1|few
TGCGCCAGCAGCTCCGGGACAGCGAGTTCACCCCTCCACTTT
CASSSGTASSPLHF
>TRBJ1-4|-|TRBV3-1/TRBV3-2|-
TGTGCCAGCAGCCAGACGGGAGGGTATGAAAAACTGTTTTTT
CASSQTGGYEKLFF
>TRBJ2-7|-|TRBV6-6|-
TGTGCCAGCAGCCAAGCGCGGTGGAGCTACGAGCAGTACTTC
CASSQARWSYEQYF
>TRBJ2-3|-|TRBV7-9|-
TGTGCCAGCAGCTTAATGCAGGGTGAAGATACGCAGTATTTT
CASSLMQGEDTQYF
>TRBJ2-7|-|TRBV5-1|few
TGCGCCAGCAGCTTTGATGTAGTCTACGAGCAGTACTTC
CASSFDVVYEQYF
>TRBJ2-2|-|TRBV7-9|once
TGTGCCAGCAGCTCCTCGGTAGTCGAGAGAGACTCCCCGGAGCTGTTTTTT
CASSSSVVERDSPELFF
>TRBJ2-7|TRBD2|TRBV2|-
TGTGCCAGCAGACCAACTAGCGGGGGGTCCTACGAGCAGTACTTC
CASRPTSGGSYEQYF
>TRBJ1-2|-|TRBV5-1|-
TGCGCCAGCAGCTTGGAAGGGGGACATGGCTACACCTTC
CASSLEGGHGYTF
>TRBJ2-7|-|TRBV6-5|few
TGTGCCAGCAGTTACGTGGCAGGGCCTTTGAACGAGCAGTACTTC
CASSYVAGPLNEQYF
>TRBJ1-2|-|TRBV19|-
TGTGCCAGTCGGGGGGGGGTGCAGATTCGCTATGGCTACACCTTC
CASRGGVQIRYGYTF
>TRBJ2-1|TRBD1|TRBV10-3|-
TGTGCCATCAGGGAGGACAGGTACAATGAGCAGTTCTTC
CAIREDRYNEQFF
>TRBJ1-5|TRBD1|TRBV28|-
TGTGCCAGCAGCCCGTCGACAGGGTATCAGCCCCAGCATTTT
CASSPSTGYQPQHF
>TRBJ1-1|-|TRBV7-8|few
TGTGCCAGCAGCTTAGTGGGGACAAATCTGGCTGAAGCTTTCTTT
CASSLVGTNLAEAFF
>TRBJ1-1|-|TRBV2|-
TGTGCCAGCAGTGAATGGGGGCAGAGGAACACTGAAGCTTTCTTT
CASSEWGQRNTEAFF
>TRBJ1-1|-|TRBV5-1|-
TGCGCCAGCAGCTTGGACCAACAGGGTTTAGGGGCTTTCTTT
CASSLDQQGLGAFF
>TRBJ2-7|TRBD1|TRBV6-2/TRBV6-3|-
TGTGCCAGCAGTGCCGGGACAGGGGTGGACGAGCAGTACTTC
CASSAGTGVDEQYF
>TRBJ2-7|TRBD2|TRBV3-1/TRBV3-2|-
TGTGCCAGCAGCCAAGATAGGGGGAGCGGGGGGATTTACGAGCAGTACTTC
CASSQDRGSGGIYEQYF
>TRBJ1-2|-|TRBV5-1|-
TGCGCCAGCAGCTTGTGGGGACTGGAGGGCTACACCTTC
CASSLWGLEGYTF
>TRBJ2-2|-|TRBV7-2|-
TGTGCCAGCAGCTTAATGACAGCTCCCGGGGAGCTGTTTTTT
CASSLMTAPGELFF
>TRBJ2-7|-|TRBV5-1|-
TGCGCCAGCAGCTTTACAGGAGCGTCCGAGCAGTACTTC
CASSFTGASEQYF
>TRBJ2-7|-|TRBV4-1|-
TGCGCCAGCAGCCAAGAGTTCCAGGGTTTAACTCACGAGCAGTACTTC
CASSQEFQGLTHEQYF
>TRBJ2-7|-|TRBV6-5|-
TGTGCCAGCAACTATAAGACGGGGTCTCTCGAGCAGTACTTC
CASNYKTGSLEQYF
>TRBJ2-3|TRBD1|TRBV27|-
TGTGCCAGCAGTTTAGTGGGACAGGGGGCAGATACGCAGTATTTT
CASSLVGQGADTQYF
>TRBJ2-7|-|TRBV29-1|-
TGCAGCGTTCGGGGACTTTACGAGCAGTACTTC
CSVRGLYEQYF
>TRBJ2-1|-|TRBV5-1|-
TGCGCCAGCTCGGGAGCCAACTCCAATGAGCAGTTCTTC
CASSGANSNEQFF
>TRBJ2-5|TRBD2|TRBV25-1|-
TGTGCCAGCACCTGGACTAGCGGGGGGGGAGAGACCCAGTACTTC
CASTWTSGGGETQYF
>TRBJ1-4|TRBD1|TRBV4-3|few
TGCGCCAGCAGCCGACAGGGGAATGAAAAACTGTTTTTT
CASSRQGNEKLFF